A single sample gave rise to the 24 T cell receptor beta chains below, sequenced in a study of shared clonotypes between healthy human individuals (dated by TCRdb to about 2020). Library prep was done by the immunoSEQ multiplex PCR assay. TCRdb retrieved this table from immuneACCESS and kept in-frame rearrangements only. Not all clones are present; in checked studies, unresolved V genes account for under half, and no reason is known for the remainder. The sample contains about 600,000 clones, more than 95% of them found a single time. 0.057% of the sample is held by the ten biggest clonotypes. Specimen: naive CD4+ T cells sorted from blood. The cell subset or site label on this specimen signifies: CD45RA+ positively selected. These receptors were taken from a woman in her twenties or thirties in good health.

The chain combines TRBV10-3 with TRBJ1-2; D unresolved. Germline loops: CDR1 ENHRY, CDR2 SYGVKD. The CDR3 covers 13 residues. V shed 0 bases and J shed 6 bases, with 8 bases lying between them. The CDR3 DNA sequence: TGTGCCATCAGTGAGTCGCCCGACAATGGCTACACCTTC. Translating gives CAISESPDNGYTF.

The chain joins TRBV10-1 to TRBJ2-7; 8 positions agree with TRBD2. Germline CDR1 reads WNHNN; CDR2 reads SYGVQD (reference sequence). This CDR3 spans 16 amino acids. The ends lost 5 bases at V and 7 bases at J; junction bases unmatched: 16. The CDR3 coding sequence is TGCGCCAGCAGTCGGGATGCTCAAGCGGGAGTTCTTGAGCAGTACTTC. It translates to CASSRDAQAGVLEQYF.

This clone was seen once. This sequence joins TRBV28 and TRBJ1-5, with 7 bases identical to TRBD1. The CDR3 loop spans 14 amino acids. The germline V gene has CDR1 MDHEN and CDR2 SYDVKM. Germline trimming cut 10 bases from V and 1 base from J; bases unmatched to any gene: 7. The CDR3 coding sequence is TGTGCCATAACGACAGGGCTAAGCAATCAGCCCCAGCATTTT. Translated: CAITTGLSNQPQHF.

The chain uses TRBV5-8 and TRBJ2-5; no reliable D call. V dropped 0 bases and J dropped 7 bases, with 7 bases sitting between them. CDR1 is SGHTS and CDR2 is YDEGEE in the germline V gene. The length of the CDR3 is 12 residues. CDR3 nucleotides: TGTGCCAGCAGCTTGGAGGTTGGGACCCAGTACTTC. As protein: CASSLEVGTQYF. Using reference TRBV5-8 and TRBJ2-5 for the parts outside the CDR3, the full variable domain is EAGVTQSPTHLIKTRGQQATLRCSPISGHTSVYWYQQALGLGLQFLLWYDEGEERNRGNFPPRFSGRQFPNYSSELNVNALELEDSALYLCASSLEVGTQYFGPGTRLLVL.

The DNA of the CDR3 is TGTGCCAGCAGTGAAGCGGGGGACAGGGCCATTCAGCCCCAGCATTTT. It translates to CASSEAGDRAIQPQHF. The chain employs TRBV2 and TRBJ1-5; 9 bases match TRBD1. This CDR3 has 16 residues. Germline trimming cut 0 bases from V and 6 bases from J; bases unmatched to any gene: 6. Germline V lookup: CDR1 SNHLY, CDR2 FYNNEI.

This chain uses TRBV11-2 with TRBJ2-1; TRBD2 aligns across 9 bases. Looked up from germline, CDR1 is SGHAT and CDR2 is FQNNGV. This CDR3 region has 14 residues. The trim removed 3 bases at V and 8 bases at J, leaving 5 bases unmatched. The CDR3 protein is CASSLRGGWDEQFF. As DNA, the CDR3 is TGTGCCAGCAGCTTGCGGGGGGGCTGGGATGAGCAGTTCTTC.

The CDR3 sequence: CASSENGPTSGNTIYF. The DNA for the CDR3 is TGTGCCAGCAGTGAAAACGGGCCAACATCTGGAAACACCATATATTTT. J is TRBJ1-3 and V is TRBV6-1; D call uncertain. V lost 2 bases, J lost 1 base, and 12 bases lay in between. Germline V lookup: CDR1 MNHNS, CDR2 SASEGT. The CDR3 has 16 residues.

The chain is built from TRBV28 and TRBJ2-1; TRBD1 matches 7 bases. Germline assignment: CDR1 MDHEN and CDR2 SYDVKM. CDR3 length: 16 amino acids. The V and J ends lost 7 bases and 1 base, in that order; junction bases with no gene match: 10. CDR3 amino acids: CASTPHRGGSYNEQFF. The CDR3 DNA reads TGTGCCAGCACCCCGCACAGGGGTGGTTCCTACAATGAGCAGTTCTTC.

J is TRBJ2-7 and V is TRBV18, with 10 bases aligning to TRBD1. V was clipped by 4 bases and J by 3 bases; unmatched bases: 3. Per germline, CDR1 KGHSH and CDR2 LQKENI. This CDR3 comprises 14 residues. CDR3 sequence (DNA): TGTGCCAGCTCACGACAGGGGGCGATCTACGAGCAGTACTTC. Amino acid sequence: CASSRQGAIYEQYF.

The chain carries TRBV4-1 and TRBJ1-6; D perhaps matches TRBD1 (6 bases). V lost 1 base, J lost 6 bases, and 13 bases lay in between. The CDR3 length is 16 residues. The germline V gene encodes CDR1 MGHRA and CDR2 YSYEKL. The CDR3 reads CASSQGVDSVNSPLHF. CDR3 DNA: TGCGCCAGCAGCCAAGGTGTGGACAGCGTTAATTCACCCCTCCACTTT.

The V gene is TRBV28, the J gene TRBJ1-5; D gene uncertain. CDR3 size: 15 residues. The germline V gene has CDR1 MDHEN and CDR2 SYDVKM. V was clipped by 8 bases and J by 2 bases, with 16 bases between them. The CDR3 DNA is TGTGCCAGCTTCGGAACCGTACAAGGCAATCAGCCCCAGCATTTT. Its translation: CASFGTVQGNQPQHF.

The chain recombines TRBV7-2 with TRBJ2-2; TRBD2 is a possible D gene (6 bases). Between the trimmed V and J ends, which lost 5 bases and 7 bases, there was a span of 17 bases. The CDR3 sequence is 15 residues long. Germline V gene sequence: CDR1 SGHTA, CDR2 FQGNSA. CDR3 protein: CASSPRDGGVGELFF. The CDR3 bases are TGTGCCAGCAGCCCGCGTGACGGGGGTGTCGGGGAGCTGTTTTTT.

V gene TRBV2 combines with J gene TRBJ1-2; no reliable D call. Germline values: CDR1 SNHLY, CDR2 FYNNEI. The length of the CDR3 is 12 residues. The germline V and J ends were trimmed by 8 bases and 3 bases, with 10 bases remaining between them. The CDR3 here is CASRKRHYGYTF. The DNA of the CDR3 is TGTGCCAGCCGTAAACGGCACTATGGCTACACCTTC.

The rearrangement uses TRBV11-2 and TRBJ1-2, with 7 bases that match TRBD1. Trimming removed 5 bases from V and 6 bases from J; junction bases left unmatched: 12. CDR1 SGHAT and CDR2 FQNNGV come from the germline V gene. This CDR3 contains 15 residues. Written as DNA, the CDR3 is TGTGCCAGCAGCCCACAACCGACAGGGTATCATGGCTACACCTTC. Protein sequence: CASSPQPTGYHGYTF. The whole variable domain, filled in from reference TRBV11-2 and TRBJ1-2, reads EAGVAQSPRYKIIEKRQSVAFWCNPISGHATLYWYQQILGQGPKLLIQFQNNGVVDDSQLPKDRFSAERLKGVDSTLKIQPAKLEDSAVYLCASSPQPTGYHGYTFGSGTRLTVV.

This chain uses TRBV7-9 with TRBJ2-7, with 12 bases lining up with TRBD2. CDR3 length: 17 residues. J lost 4 bases, V lost 5 bases, and 12 bases had no gene match. Germline CDR1 SEHNR, CDR2 FQNEAQ (reference sequence). The CDR3 region has the DNA TGTGCCAGCAGCGCAACCGTGGAAGGACTAGCGGGATACGAGCAGTACTTC. Translating gives CASSATVEGLAGYEQYF.

The chain employs TRBV2 and TRBJ2-7; the match to TRBD1 covers 8 bases. The CDR3 extends over 14 amino acids. V dropped 6 bases and J dropped 8; count of bases not matched to a gene: 12. Per the germline V gene, CDR1 is SNHLY and CDR2 is FYNNEI. CDR3 amino acids: CASSPGQARGKQYF. CDR3 DNA sequence: TGTGCCAGCAGCCCGGGACAGGCCAGAGGGAAGCAGTACTTC.

This clone was seen a single time. CDR3 protein: CASSLDSPSGEKLFF. DNA for the CDR3: TGCGCCAGCAGCTTGGATTCCCCGTCGGGTGAAAAACTGTTTTTT. The V gene is TRBV5-1, the J gene TRBJ1-4; D not certain. Trimming removed 0 bases from V and 7 bases from J, with 13 bases in between. Germline V CDR1 and CDR2: SGHRS, YFSETQ. The CDR3 sequence is 15 residues long.

This clone was observed a few times. This chain connects TRBV30 to TRBJ1-5; 7 bases fit TRBD1. The trim removed 4 bases at V and 5 bases at J, leaving 5 bases unmatched. The CDR3 loop spans 13 amino acids. Germline CDR1 reads GTSNPN; CDR2 reads SVGIG (reference sequence). For the CDR3, the DNA is TGTGCCTGGAACCGAGACAGGGATCAGCCCCAGCATTTT. Translated, it gives CAWNRDRDQPQHF.

This chain connects TRBV19 to TRBJ1-2; D perhaps matches TRBD1 (5 bases). This CDR3 region has 12 residues. CDR1 and CDR2 from the germline V gene are LNHDA and SQIVND (reference sequence). With 5 bases removed from V and 8 bases from J, the gap between germline ends came to 12 bases. CDR3: CASSPGRWGYTF. CDR3 coding DNA: TGTGCCAGTAGTCCGGGGCGCTGGGGCTACACCTTC.

On this clone itself: This sample also contains other DNA sequences that code for the same CDR3. This chain links TRBV9 with TRBJ2-5, with D maybe TRBD1 (6 bases). Trimming shortened V by 0 bases and J by 4 bases, and 7 bases separated the two germline ends. The CDR3 totals 13 residues. Germline CDR1 SGDLS, CDR2 YYNGEE. DNA of the CDR3: TGTGCCAGCAGCGTAGTAGGGGGAGAGACCCAGTACTTC. Its protein product is CASSVVGGETQYF.

The CDR3 sequence: CASSIITTTSDYNEQFF. CDR3 nucleotides: TGTGCCAGCAGCATTATTACCACGACTAGCGACTACAATGAGCAGTTCTTC. V and J are TRBV7-8 and TRBJ2-1; 8 bases are a match to TRBD2. The V segment lost 5 bases and the J segment 3 bases; nucleotides outside the gene matches: 12. Germline V gene lookup returns CDR1 SGHVS and CDR2 FQNEAQ. The CDR3 spans 17 residues. The full variable domain, rest sourced from reference TRBV7-8 and TRBJ2-1, is GAGVSQSPRYKVAKRGQDVALRCDPISGHVSLFWYQQALGQGPEFLTYFQNEAQLDKSGLPSDRFFAERPEGSVSTLKIQRTQQEDSAVYLCASSIITTTSDYNEQFFGPGTRLTVL.

The J gene is TRBJ2-3, the V gene TRBV5-5; TRBD2 is a possible D gene (5 bases). Deletions cut 2 bases from V and 4 bases from J, with 14 bases between. The CDR3 totals 15 residues. Germline V gene lookup returns CDR1 SGHKS and CDR2 YYEKEE (reference sequence). CDR3 sequence reads: CASSFTRGEPDTQYF. As DNA, the CDR3 is TGTGCCAGCAGCTTTACACGGGGAGAGCCAGATACGCAGTATTTT.

The CDR3 region is CASSFIGGTGELFF. The CDR3 DNA sequence: TGTGCCAGCAGCTTTATTGGAGGCACCGGGGAGCTGTTTTTT. J is TRBJ2-2 and V is TRBV11-2; the D gene is possibly TRBD2 (5 bases). CDR1 and CDR2 from the germline V gene are SGHAT and FQNNGV. The CDR3 runs to 14 residues. The ends were cut back, 3 bases at V and 4 bases at J, with 9 bases in the middle.

The rearrangement joins TRBV10-3 to TRBJ2-5, with 8 bases aligning to TRBD2. This CDR3 is 17 amino acids long. V was clipped by 6 bases and J by 5 bases; unmatched bases: 17. CDR1 is ENHRY, CDR2 SYGVKD, per germline. Written as DNA, the CDR3 is TGTGCCATCAGCTCCGGGGTAGCGGGGTCGGTGAGGGAGACCCAGTACTTC. It codes for CAISSGVAGSVRETQYF.